These T cell receptor beta chains were read from a single sample in a study of blood T cell repertoires in COVID-19. The assay was immunoSEQ multiplex PCR, and TCRdb's table has in-frame clones only and misses some. Of fewer than 350,000 clones listed, 81% are singletons. Sequenced: peripheral blood. These TCRs come from an older woman with active or convalescent COVID-19. Each CDR3 is given with its conserved first and last residue. D genes are given only for firm matches. Rows may omit the clone size; those that give it use once, few, many or a size class.

CASSFELDSFLYEQYF,TGTGCCAGCAGCTTTGAGCTCGACAGTTTTTTGTACGAGCAGTACTTC,TRBV7-8,TRBJ2-7,few,16,NA
CASSLGQGSSYTF,TGCGCCAGCAGCTTGGGTCAGGGAAGCAGCTACACCTTC,TRBV5-1,TRBJ1-2,NA,13,NA
CASSLKQDQPQHF,TGTGCCAGCTCTCTAAAACAGGATCAGCCCCAGCATTTT,TRBV18,TRBJ1-5,few,13,NA
CASSSGSSYNEQFF,TGTGCCAGCAGTTCCGGGAGCTCCTACAATGAGCAGTTCTTC,TRBV6-5,TRBJ2-1,NA,14,NA
CASRPGYGSVNTEAFF,TGTGCCAGCAGGCCAGGGTATGGATCGGTGAACACTGAAGCTTTCTTT,TRBV14,TRBJ1-1,NA,16,NA
CATSPRTGSRNEQFF,TGTGCCACCAGCCCCCGGACTGGTAGCAGGAATGAGCAGTTCTTC,TRBV15,TRBJ2-1,NA,15,NA
CASSTGGNQPQHF,TGTGCCAGTAGTACAGGGGGCAATCAGCCCCAGCATTTT,TRBV19,TRBJ1-5,NA,13,NA
CASSSTPSGETDTQYF,TGCGCCAGCAGCTCTACCCCTAGCGGGGAAACAGATACGCAGTATTTT,TRBV5-1,TRBJ2-3,NA,16,TRBD2
CASSRQGGSNQPQHF,TGTGCCAGTAGCAGACAGGGCGGTAGCAATCAGCCCCAGCATTTT,TRBV19,TRBJ1-5,NA,15,TRBD1
CASNGAGRSTEAFF,TGTGCCAGCAATGGGGCAGGGCGGTCCACTGAAGCTTTCTTT,TRBV2,TRBJ1-1,NA,14,NA
CASSFVLNTEAFF,TGTGCCAGCAGCTTCGTCTTGAACACTGAAGCTTTCTTT,TRBV7-9,TRBJ1-1,few,13,NA
CAWRGYRGENEKLFF,TGTGCCTGGAGAGGTTACAGGGGGGAGAATGAAAAACTGTTTTTT,TRBV30,TRBJ1-4,few,15,TRBD1
CASRLDGVGGYTF,TGTGCCAGCAGGTTGGACGGGGTCGGAGGCTACACCTTC,TRBV2,TRBJ1-2,NA,13,NA
CASWRLAGAGELFF,TGTGCCAGCTGGCGACTAGCGGGGGCCGGGGAGCTGTTTTTT,TRBV6-6,TRBJ2-2,NA,14,TRBD2
CASSLSGGSEKLFF,TGTGCCAGCTCACTCTCCGGGGGGTCTGAAAAACTGTTTTTT,TRBV18,TRBJ1-4,NA,14,NA
CASSPGWEDEKLFF,TGTGCCAGCAGTCCAGGGTGGGAGGATGAAAAACTGTTTTTT,TRBV7-9,TRBJ1-4,NA,14,NA
CASSLEGVTDTQYF,TGTGCCAGCAGCTTGGAGGGGGTTACAGATACGCAGTATTTT,TRBV5-4,TRBJ2-3,NA,14,NA
CASSRVQSSYNEQFF,TGTGCCAGCAGCCGAGTACAGAGCTCCTACAATGAGCAGTTCTTC,TRBV7-9,TRBJ2-1,NA,15,NA
CASSEDLYGYTF,TGTGCCAGCAGTGAAGACTTGTATGGCTACACCTTC,TRBV6-1,TRBJ1-2,NA,12,NA
CASSQDLGGQVEQYF,TGCGCCAGCAGCCAAGATTTAGGGGGACAGGTCGAGCAGTACTTC,TRBV4-3,TRBJ2-7,NA,15,TRBD1
CASSELAGPYEQYF,TGTGCCAGCAGCGAACTAGCAGGACCCTACGAGCAGTACTTC,TRBV7-3,TRBJ2-7,NA,14,NA
CASSGGLAGDTGELFF,TGCGCCAGCAGCGGTGGACTAGCGGGGGACACCGGGGAGCTGTTTTTT,TRBV5-1,TRBJ2-2,NA,16,TRBD2
CASSGGRTSQETQYF,TGTGCCAGCAGCGGAGGGAGGACCTCTCAAGAGACCCAGTACTTC,TRBV9,TRBJ2-5,few,15,NA
CASSNLGLDYNEQFF,TGTGCCAGTAGTAACCTGGGACTAGATTACAATGAGCAGTTCTTC,TRBV19,TRBJ2-1,NA,15,TRBD2
CASSVPGEMETQYF,TGCGCCAGCAGTGTTCCAGGGGAAATGGAGACCCAGTACTTC,TRBV10-2,TRBJ2-5,once,14,NA
CASRRGDRATENTDTQYF,TGTGCCAGCAGAAGGGGGGACAGGGCCACCGAAAACACAGATACGCAGTATTTT,TRBV11-2,TRBJ2-3,NA,18,TRBD1